This T cell receptor (beta chain) was sequenced during a study of blood T cells in healthy people across ages. Between the trimmed V and J ends, which lost 0 bases and 0 bases, there was a span of 12 bases. CDR3 size: 16 residues. Germline CDR1 reads DFQATT; CDR2 reads SNEGSKA (reference sequence). Isolation per sample recovered at least 7 million PBMCs. This clonotype was picked up a small number of times. The authors ran a second PCR of 7 to 11 cycles using a sample-barcoded 5' primer and a J-beta primer mix. TCRdb independently ran MiXCR on the 5' RACE reads; one entry per CDR3 protein. The data contain 850,000 to 950,000 distinct CDR3 sequences, roughly 26% of them singletons.

The TCR sequence derives from an elderly woman in good health. Sample: blood. The chain couples TRBV20-1 to TRBJ2-1; D call uncertain. Here the CDR3 DNA reads TGCAGTGCTAGAGATCTAAGCACAGTCTCCTACAATGAGCAGTTCTTC. The encoded protein is CSARDLSTVSYNEQFF.